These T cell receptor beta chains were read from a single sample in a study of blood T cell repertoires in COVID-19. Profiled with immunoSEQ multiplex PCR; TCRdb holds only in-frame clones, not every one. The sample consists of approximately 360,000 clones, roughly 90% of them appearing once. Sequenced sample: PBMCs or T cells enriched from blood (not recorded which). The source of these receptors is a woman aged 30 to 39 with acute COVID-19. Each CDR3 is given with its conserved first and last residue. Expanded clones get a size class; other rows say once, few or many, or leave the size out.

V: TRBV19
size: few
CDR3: CASSKSPGPGGPRGNQPQHF

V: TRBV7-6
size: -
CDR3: CASSLARQDYPTTPYNSPLHF

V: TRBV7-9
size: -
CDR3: CASSLAGSLTGELFF

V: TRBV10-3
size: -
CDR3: CAISTGVRTEAFF

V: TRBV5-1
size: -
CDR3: CASSPTGVKERTEAFF

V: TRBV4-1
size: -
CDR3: CASSQAPDRIMYF

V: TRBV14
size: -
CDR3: CASSHRDRGLNTEAFF

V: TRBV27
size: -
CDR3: CASSGSGTGAYEQFF

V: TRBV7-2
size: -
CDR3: CASSLVASSGATEAFF

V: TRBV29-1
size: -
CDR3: CSVRGTGLNTEAFF

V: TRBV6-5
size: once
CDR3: CASSRITENTEAFF

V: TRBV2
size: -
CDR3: CASRDNRGAYEQYF

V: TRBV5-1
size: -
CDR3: CASSFRGDEKLFF

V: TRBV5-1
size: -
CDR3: CASSSNSGYRDRVNEAFF

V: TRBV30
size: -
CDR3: CALCGTGNPTEAFF

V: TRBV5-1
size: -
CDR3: CASSVGQSYGYTF

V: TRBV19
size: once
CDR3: CASSPTPSSYEQYF

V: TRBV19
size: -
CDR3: CASSSRRNRALNTEAFF

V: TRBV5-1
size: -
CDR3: CASSLEGLVYNEQFF

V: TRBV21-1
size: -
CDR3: CASSKSYRGESNQPQHF

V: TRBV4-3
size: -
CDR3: CASSPGVGAAGLAKNIQYF

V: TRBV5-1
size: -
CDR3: CASSLVLGGSYEQYF

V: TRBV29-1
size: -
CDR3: CSVWTGAGNQPQHF

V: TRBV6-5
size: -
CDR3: CASSYSGGLNTEAFF

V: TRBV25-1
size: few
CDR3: CASRAGTGREQFF

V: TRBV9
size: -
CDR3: CASSRIRDYNEQFF

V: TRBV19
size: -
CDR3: CASSITTTRLPFEQYF

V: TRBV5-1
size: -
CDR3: CASGASGGATYNEQFF

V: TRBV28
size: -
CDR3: CASSFSGGTGELFF

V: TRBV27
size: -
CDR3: CASRISSGGAKTQYF

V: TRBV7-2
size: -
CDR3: CASSFSVGNQPQHF

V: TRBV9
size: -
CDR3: CASSVEGASYEQYF

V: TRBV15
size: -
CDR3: CATSRDRQGTQNIQYF

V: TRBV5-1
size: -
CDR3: CASSLLLGGNTEAFF

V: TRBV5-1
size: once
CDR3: CASSLLPRQGGEQFF

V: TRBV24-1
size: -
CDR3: CATSGDRTNYGYTF

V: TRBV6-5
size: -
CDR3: CASSHSIFGNEQFF

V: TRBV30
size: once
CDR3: CAWSVGTYEQYF

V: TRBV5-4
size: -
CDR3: CAAGSGGPDTQYF

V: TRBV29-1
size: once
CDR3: CSVQRGGTDTQYF

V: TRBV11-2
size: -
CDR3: CASSPGTGSGNTIYF

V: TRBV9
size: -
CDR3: CASSLTGQRQFF

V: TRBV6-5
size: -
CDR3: CASSYGTGTDTQYF

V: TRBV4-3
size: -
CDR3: CASSQDFTPRETQYF

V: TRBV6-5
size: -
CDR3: CASSSTGGTGELFF

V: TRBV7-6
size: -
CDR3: CASSRGLGGHAGYTF

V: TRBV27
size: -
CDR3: CASSFRGQLNIQYF

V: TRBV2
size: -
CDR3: CASSEQGRYNEQFF

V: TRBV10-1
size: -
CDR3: CASSQIGGDTDTQYF

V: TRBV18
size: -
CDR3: CASSPGREGDTQYF

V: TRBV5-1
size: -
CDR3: CASSSDRINYGYTF